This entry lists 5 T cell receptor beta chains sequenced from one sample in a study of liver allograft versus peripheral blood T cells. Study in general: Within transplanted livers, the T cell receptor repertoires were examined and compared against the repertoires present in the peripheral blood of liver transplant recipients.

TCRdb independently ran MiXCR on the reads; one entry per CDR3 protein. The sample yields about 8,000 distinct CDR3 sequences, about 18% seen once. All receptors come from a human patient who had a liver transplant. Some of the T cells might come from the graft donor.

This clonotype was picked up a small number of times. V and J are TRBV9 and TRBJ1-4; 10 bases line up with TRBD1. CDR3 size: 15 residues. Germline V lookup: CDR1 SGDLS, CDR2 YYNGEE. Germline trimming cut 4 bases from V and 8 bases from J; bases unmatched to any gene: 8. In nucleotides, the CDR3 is TGTGCCAGCAGCCTATTCGGACAGGGGGAGGAAAAACTGTTTTTT. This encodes CASSLFGQGEEKLFF.

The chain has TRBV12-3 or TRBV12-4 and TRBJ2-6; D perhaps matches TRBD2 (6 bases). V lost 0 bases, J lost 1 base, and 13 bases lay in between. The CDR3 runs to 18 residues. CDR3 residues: CASSLARLVDSGANVLTF. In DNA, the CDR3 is TGTGCCAGCAGTTTAGCGCGACTAGTTGATTCTGGGGCCAACGTCCTGACTTTC.

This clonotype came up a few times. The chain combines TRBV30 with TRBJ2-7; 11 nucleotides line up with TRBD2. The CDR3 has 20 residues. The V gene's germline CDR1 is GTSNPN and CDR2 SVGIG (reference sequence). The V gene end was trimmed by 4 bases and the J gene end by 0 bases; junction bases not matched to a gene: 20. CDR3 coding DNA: TGTGCCTGGATCTCTCAAGCAGGGACTAGCGGAGTTAGGAGCTCCTACGAGCAGTACTTC. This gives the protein CAWISQAGTSGVRSSYEQYF.

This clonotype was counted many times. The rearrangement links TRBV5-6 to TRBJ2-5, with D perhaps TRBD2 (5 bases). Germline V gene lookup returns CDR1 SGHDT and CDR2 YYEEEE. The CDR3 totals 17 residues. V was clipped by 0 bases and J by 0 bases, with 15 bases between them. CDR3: CASSLARGAAYQETQYF. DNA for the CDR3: TGTGCCAGCAGCTTGGCCCGGGGAGCCGCGTACCAAGAGACCCAGTACTTC.

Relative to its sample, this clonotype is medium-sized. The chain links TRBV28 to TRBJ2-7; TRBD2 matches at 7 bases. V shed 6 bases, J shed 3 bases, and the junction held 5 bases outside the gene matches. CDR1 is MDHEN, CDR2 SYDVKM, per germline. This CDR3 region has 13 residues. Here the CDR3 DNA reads TGTGCCAGCAGGGGAGGGAGTCTCTACGAGCAGTACTTC. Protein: CASRGGSLYEQYF.